This T cell receptor beta chain is from a study of blood T cell repertoires in COVID-19. Across the whole study: Samples came from the United States, Italy and Spain, spanning acute and convalescent COVID-19. Sources were T cells, B-cell-depleted T cells, or PBMCs; the material itself was cDNA or gDNA.

In the original analysis: Counts of nucleated cells, estimated from reference gene primer amplification, were obtained. Here immunoSEQ multiplex PCR was the method, and the copy in TCRdb shows in-frame clones only, minus some. The V and J calls and clone size come from that table; D and trimming were worked out from the DNA. The data show about 150,000 clones, around 80% seen once. The CDR3 has 14 residues. With 3 bases removed from V and 2 bases from J, the gap between germline ends came to 10 bases. Germline values: CDR1 MDHEN, CDR2 SYDVKM. The receptor comes from a woman between 45 and 60 years old with acute or convalescent COVID-19. This rearrangement joins TRBV28 to TRBJ2-5; D uncertain. The sample was peripheral blood. The CDR3 sequence is CASSLRKFQETQYF. For the CDR3, the DNA is TGTGCCAGCAGTTTGCGGAAGTTTCAAGAGACCCAGTACTTC.